The clone carrying this TCR beta chain was counted only a few times. Its antigen is unidentified. It was with 60 Vbeta and 13 Jbeta primers that the PCR ran. Clones were sequenced by immunoSEQ multiplex PCR, and TCRdb holds only the in-frame ones, with some missing. The sample has over 150,000 clones, 82% seen once. This entry belongs to a study of cytomegalovirus exposure and HLA in healthy donors. Study information: Genotyping showed 81% of 300 to 450 donors falling in the Caucasian-associated ancestry cluster.

Study-wide points: In a later analysis, a genetic analysis reported fewer productive-TCR N-insertions in an Asian-associated ancestry cluster than the cohort average. Later analysis identified some 16,000 TCR beta sequences associated with HLA alleles, using a false discovery rate threshold of 0.05.

The sequencing sample was made of PBMCs. The TCR was taken from a woman aged 45 to 65 in good health and CMV-seropositive.

In DNA form, the CDR3 reads TGTGCCAGCAGCCCCAGGACAGGGAGATACACTGAAGCTTTCTTT. Amino acid sequence: CASSPRTGRYTEAFF. The genes are TRBV5-8 and TRBJ1-1; 8 nucleotides agree with TRBD1. The CDR3 sequence is 15 residues long. V lost 4 bases, J lost 3 bases, and 8 bases stayed unmatched. Germline V lookup: CDR1 SGHTS, CDR2 YDEGEE. Full variable domain (remainder filled in from reference TRBV5-8 and TRBJ1-1): EAGVTQSPTHLIKTRGQQATLRCSPISGHTSVYWYQQALGLGLQFLLWYDEGEERNRGNFPPRFSGRQFPNYSSELNVNALELEDSALYLCASSPRTGRYTEAFFGQGTRLTVV.